A selection of T cell receptor beta chains follows, all from one sample in a study of response to subunit inactivated influenza vaccine. Using its own MiXCR run on the RT-PCR reads, TCRdb lists one record per CDR3 protein. The table lists around 580,000 distinct CDR3 sequences, 12% to 15% of them singletons. Sample: PBMCs from blood, taken 11 to 12 days after vaccination. The origin of the receptors is a man aged 50-60 years who received an inactivated influenza vaccine. Each CDR3 is given without its conserved first and last residue.

TRBV12-3/TRBV12-4	TRBJ2-7	ASGLSQGTSYEQY
TRBV5-4	TRBJ2-2	ASSSLTGNSGELF
TRBV5-1	TRBJ2-6	ASSYGTASGANVLT
TRBV7-2	TRBJ1-1	ASRQTSLNTEAF
TRBV20-1	TRBJ2-1	SVVRGWTSGYEQF
TRBV4-2	TRBJ2-1	ASSQVKGRGAYNEQF
TRBV19	TRBJ2-1	ASSIRGSGIYNEQF
TRBV6-2/TRBV6-3	TRBJ2-7	ASSSVAGGTYEQY
TRBV11-2	TRBJ2-1	ASTHGGMRNEQF
TRBV15	TRBJ1-2	ATSREQGPYGYT
TRBV2	TRBJ2-7	ASRESGEQY
TRBV12-3/TRBV12-4	TRBJ2-3	ASSLVSGVNTDTQY
TRBV27	TRBJ1-1	ASSWGAVGEAF
TRBV12-3/TRBV12-4	TRBJ2-5	ASSLISGGRETQY
TRBV2	TRBJ2-1	ASSVGRGSYNEQF
TRBV28	TRBJ2-2	ASSSSSGIPGELF
TRBV5-1	TRBJ2-4	ASSLVWGAHIQY
TRBV2	TRBJ1-4	ASSLRQGRGEKLF
TRBV7-8	TRBJ2-5	ASSPGQNFQETQY
TRBV5-1	TRBJ2-7	ASSRTRTAYDQY
TRBV7-2	TRBJ2-1	ASSLFLGEQF
TRBV2	TRBJ2-7	ASSAGYSGPYEQY
TRBV12-3/TRBV12-4	TRBJ2-5	ASSIGLAGGSETQY
TRBV5-1	TRBJ2-7	ASSIYRGGEQY
TRBV7-2	TRBJ2-7	ASSLSQGPSSYEQY
TRBV12-3/TRBV12-4	TRBJ2-3	ASSPYRQEATDTQY
TRBV20-1	TRBJ2-7	SAPDPGAKPYEQY
TRBV7-9	TRBJ2-1	ASSLGSGGAQF
TRBV20-1	TRBJ1-5	SARFPRGRMDNQPQH
TRBV27	TRBJ1-1	ASSRILTANTEAF
TRBV6-5	TRBJ2-7	ASSYLGGQDYEQY
TRBV10-3	TRBJ2-1	AISESGTYNEQF
TRBV20-1	TRBJ1-1	SASLAGGRDTEAF
TRBV20-1	TRBJ2-1	SAQRGEGSYNEQF
TRBV5-1	TRBJ1-1	ASMREMNTEAF
TRBV20-1	TRBJ1-2	SARNEAYRQGGGYT
TRBV4-3	TRBJ1-6	ASSQDRAYNSPLH
TRBV21-1	TRBJ1-2	ASSNLIYNRGEKTNYGYT
TRBV20-1	TRBJ2-2	SATDRGLRDTGELF
TRBV29-1	TRBJ2-7	SAGTLAYEQY